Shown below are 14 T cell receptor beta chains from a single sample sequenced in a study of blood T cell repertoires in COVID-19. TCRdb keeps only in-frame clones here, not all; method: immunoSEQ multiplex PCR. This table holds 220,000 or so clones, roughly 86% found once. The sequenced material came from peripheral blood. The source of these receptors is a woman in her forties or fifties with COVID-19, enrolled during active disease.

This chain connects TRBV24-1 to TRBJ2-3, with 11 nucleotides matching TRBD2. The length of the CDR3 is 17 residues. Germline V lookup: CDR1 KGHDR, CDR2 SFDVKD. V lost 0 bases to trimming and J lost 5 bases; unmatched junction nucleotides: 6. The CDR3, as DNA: TGTGCCACCAGTGATTTGAGTAGCGGGGGGGTAGGAGATACGCAGTATTTT. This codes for CATSDLSSGGVGDTQYF.

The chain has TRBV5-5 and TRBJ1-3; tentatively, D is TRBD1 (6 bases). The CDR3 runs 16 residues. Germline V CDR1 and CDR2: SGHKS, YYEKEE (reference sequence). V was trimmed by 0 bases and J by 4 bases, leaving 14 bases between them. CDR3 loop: CASSLAGEGSGNTIYF. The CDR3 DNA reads TGTGCCAGCAGCTTGGCAGGGGAGGGGAGCGGAAACACCATATATTTT.

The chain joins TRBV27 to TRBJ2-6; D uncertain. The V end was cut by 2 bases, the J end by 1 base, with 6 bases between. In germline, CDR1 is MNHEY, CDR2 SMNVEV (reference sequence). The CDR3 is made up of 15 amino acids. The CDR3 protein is CASSLTDSGANVLTF. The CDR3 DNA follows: TGTGCCAGCAGTTTAACTGATTCTGGGGCCAACGTCCTGACTTTC.

The CDR3 here is CASSLYGGSNEQYV. DNA of the CDR3: TGTGCCAGCAGTTTATACGGAGGGTCCAACGAGCAGTACGTC. The V gene is TRBV28, the J gene TRBJ2-7; D is possibly TRBD2 (6 bases). This CDR3 has 14 amino acids. Trimming cost V 1 base and J 5 bases, with 12 bases left between them. Germline-derived CDR1 and CDR2 are MDHEN and SYDVKM.

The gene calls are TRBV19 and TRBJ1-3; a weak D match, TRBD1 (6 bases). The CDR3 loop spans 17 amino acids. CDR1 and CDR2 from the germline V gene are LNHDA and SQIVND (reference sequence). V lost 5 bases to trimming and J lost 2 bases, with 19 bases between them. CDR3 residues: CASSAKLYPGAGNTIYF. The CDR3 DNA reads TGTGCCAGTAGTGCCAAGCTTTATCCAGGGGCTGGAAACACCATATATTTT.

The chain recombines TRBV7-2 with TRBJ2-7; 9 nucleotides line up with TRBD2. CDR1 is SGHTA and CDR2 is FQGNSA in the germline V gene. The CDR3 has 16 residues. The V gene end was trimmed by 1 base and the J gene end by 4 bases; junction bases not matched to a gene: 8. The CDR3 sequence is CASSLESGGGGYEQYF. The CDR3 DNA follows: TGTGCCAGCAGCTTAGAGAGTGGCGGGGGGGGATACGAGCAGTACTTC.

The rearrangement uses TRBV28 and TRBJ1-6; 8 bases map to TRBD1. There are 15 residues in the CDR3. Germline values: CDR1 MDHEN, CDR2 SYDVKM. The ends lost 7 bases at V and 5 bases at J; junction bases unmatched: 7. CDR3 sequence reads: CASNKMGQDNSPLHF. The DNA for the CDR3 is TGTGCCAGCAACAAAATGGGACAGGATAATTCACCCCTCCACTTT. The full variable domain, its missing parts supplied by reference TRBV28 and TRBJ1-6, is DVKVTQSSRYLVKRTGEKVFLECVQDMDHENMFWYRQDPGLGLRLIYFSYDVKMKEKGDIPEGYSVSREKKERFSLILESASTNQTSMYLCASNKMGQDNSPLHFGNGTRLTVT.

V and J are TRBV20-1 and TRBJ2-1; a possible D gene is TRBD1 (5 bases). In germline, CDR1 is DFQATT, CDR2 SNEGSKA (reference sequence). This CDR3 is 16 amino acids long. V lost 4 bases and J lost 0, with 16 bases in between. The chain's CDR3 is CSAIDSRTPSYNEQFF. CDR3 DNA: TGCAGTGCTATTGATTCCCGGACACCCTCCTACAATGAGCAGTTCTTC.

The CDR3 DNA follows: TGCGCCAGCAGCGGTGAGGGATTTCAGAACACTGAAGCTTTCTTT. It is translated as CASSGEGFQNTEAFF. The chain recombines TRBV5-1 with TRBJ1-1; D unresolved. This CDR3 contains 15 residues. V was pared by 4 bases and J by 1 base, with 14 bases between. CDR1 is SGHRS and CDR2 is YFSETQ in the germline V gene.

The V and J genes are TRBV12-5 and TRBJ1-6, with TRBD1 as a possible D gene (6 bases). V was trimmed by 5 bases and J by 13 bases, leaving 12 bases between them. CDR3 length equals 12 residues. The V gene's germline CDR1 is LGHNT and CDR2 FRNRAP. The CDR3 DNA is TGTGCTAGTGGTCTACAGGGCCCCCCCCTCCACTTT. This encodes CASGLQGPPLHF.

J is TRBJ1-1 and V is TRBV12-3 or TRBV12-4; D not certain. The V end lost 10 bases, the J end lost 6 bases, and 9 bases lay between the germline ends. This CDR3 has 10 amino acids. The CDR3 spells CATMGAEAFF. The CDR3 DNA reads TGTGCCACTATGGGCGCTGAAGCTTTCTTT.

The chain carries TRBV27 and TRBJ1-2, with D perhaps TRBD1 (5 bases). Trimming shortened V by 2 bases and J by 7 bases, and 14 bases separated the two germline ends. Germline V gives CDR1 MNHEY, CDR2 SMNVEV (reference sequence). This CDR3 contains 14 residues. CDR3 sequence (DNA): TGTGCCAGCAGTTTAAGGGGTTTGAGGTTTGGCTACACCTTC. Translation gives CASSLRGLRFGYTF.

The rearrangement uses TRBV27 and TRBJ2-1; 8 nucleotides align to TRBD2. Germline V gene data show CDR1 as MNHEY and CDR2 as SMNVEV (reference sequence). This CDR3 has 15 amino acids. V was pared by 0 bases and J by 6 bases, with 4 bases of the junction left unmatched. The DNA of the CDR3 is TGTGCCAGCAGTTTATCAACGGGGGGGCTCAATGAGCAGTTCTTC. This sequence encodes CASSLSTGGLNEQFF.

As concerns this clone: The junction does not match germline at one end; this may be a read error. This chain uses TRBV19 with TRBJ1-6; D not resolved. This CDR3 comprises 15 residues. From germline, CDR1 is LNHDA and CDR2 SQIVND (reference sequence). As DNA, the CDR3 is TGTGCCAGTAGTATGATGGGCTCCTTTAATTCACCCCTCCACTTT. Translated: CASSMMGSFNSPLHF.